These T cell receptor beta chains were read from a single sample in a study of STAT5B mutations in CD4+ large granular lymphocyte leukemia. Sequencing was performed with immunoSEQ multiplex PCR; in TCRdb, only in-frame clones are kept and a portion is missing. The sample carries about 33,000 clones, roughly four fifths recorded once. Specimen: CD4+ T cells from blood buffy coats. The origin of the receptors is a human donor in good health. CDR3s include the opening cysteine and the closing phenylalanine or tryptophan. A D gene is named only where the DNA matches it firmly. The listing skips clone size in some rows; elsewhere it reads once, few, many or a size class.

j_call v_call clone_size d_call cdr3_nt cdr3_aa
TRBJ2-7 TRBV7-6 - - TGTGCCAGCAGCTTAGAGGGGACGTCCTACGAGCAGTACTTC CASSLEGTSYEQYF
TRBJ1-6 TRBV18 - TRBD1 TGTGCCAGCTCACCAGGGACAGGGGATAATTCACCCCTCCACTTT CASSPGTGDNSPLHF
TRBJ2-3 TRBV11-3 - TRBD1 TGTGCCAGCAGCACCCGACAGGGGACGGTCACAGATACGCAGTATTTT CASSTRQGTVTDTQYF
TRBJ2-1 TRBV10-2 - - TGCGCCAGCTCCCTTCGGAGACTAGTCAATGAGCAGTTCTTC CASSLRRLVNEQFF
TRBJ1-1 TRBV6-5 - - TGTGCCAGCAGTTACTCGAGGGGGGACACTGAAGCTTTCTTT CASSYSRGDTEAFF
TRBJ2-7 TRBV7-9 - - TGTGCCAGCAGCTTAGTAGGGGACAACTCCTACGAGCAGTACTTC CASSLVGDNSYEQYF
TRBJ2-5 TRBV30 - TRBD1 TGTGCCTGGAGTGTTGGGACAGGGTCGGAGACCCAGTACTTC CAWSVGTGSETQYF
TRBJ2-1 TRBV7-2 - - TGTGCCAGCAGCCTCTCGCTTAGTGGCAGCGAGCAGTTCTTC CASSLSLSGSEQFF
TRBJ1-5 TRBV4-2 - - TGTGCCAGCAGCCATGAAGAAGGGACCGGGCCCCAGCATTTT CASSHEEGTGPQHF
TRBJ2-2 TRBV18 - TRBD2 TGTGCCAGCTCACCACCGGTAGCGGGACGCGCCGGGGAGCTGTTTTTT CASSPPVAGRAGELFF
TRBJ2-7 TRBV5-5 - - TGTGCCAGCAGTAGATCAGGGGAGTTTAACGAGCAGTACTTC CASSRSGEFNEQYF
TRBJ1-4 TRBV28 - - TGTGCCAGCAGTTTATCCTCGGGGGTACCCACAACTAATGAAAAACTGTTTTTT CASSLSSGVPTTNEKLFF
TRBJ1-1 TRBV19 - TRBD1 TGTGCCAGTACGAGGGGGCTAAACACTGAAGCTTTCTTT CASTRGLNTEAFF
TRBJ2-3 TRBV11-3 - - TGTGCCAGCAGCTTCGAGGGGCGCCCAGATACGCAGTATTTT CASSFEGRPDTQYF
TRBJ2-5 TRBV2 - - TGTGCCAGCAGCGCCCAAAGGACCCAGTACTTC CASSAQRTQYF
TRBJ2-3 TRBV18 - TRBD1 TGTGCCAGCTCACTGGGACAGGGAGGCACAGATACGCAGTATTTT CASSLGQGGTDTQYF
TRBJ2-1 TRBV7-9 - TRBD2 TGTGCCAGCAGCTTTTTTTCTCCGGTGAGCGGGAGGGGGATTGAGCAGTTCTTC CASSFFSPVSGRGIEQFF
TRBJ2-5 TRBV5-4 - TRBD1 TGTGCCAGCAGTACAAAAGGGACAGGGGTATTTCGGACCCAGTACTTC CASSTKGTGVFRTQYF
TRBJ1-6 TRBV15 - - TGTGCCACCAGCAGAGATCAGGGACATGTATATAATTCACCCCTCCACTTT CATSRDQGHVYNSPLHF
TRBJ2-2 TRBV7-9 - - TGTGCCAGCAGCTATGACTCAACCGCGAACACCGGGGAGCTGTTTTTT CASSYDSTANTGELFF
TRBJ2-3 TRBV28 - TRBD1 TGTGCCAGCAGTTTAATGACCCCGGGACAGCTAACAGATACGCAGTATTTT CASSLMTPGQLTDTQYF
TRBJ2-7 TRBV7-2 - TRBD2 TGTGCCAGCAGCTTAAGCGGGAGTGACGAGCAGTACTTC CASSLSGSDEQYF
TRBJ2-5 TRBV11-2 once - TGTGCCAGCAGCTTAAGGGGAGTAGGAGAGACCCAGTACTTC CASSLRGVGETQYF
TRBJ2-1 TRBV7-2 few TRBD2 TGTGCCAGCAGCCCGACGACTAGCCTAACACAAACCAATGAGCAGTTCTTC CASSPTTSLTQTNEQFF
TRBJ2-5 TRBV9 - TRBD2 TGTGCCAGCAGCGTAGCCAGCGGGAGTTTAGAGACCCAGTACTTC CASSVASGSLETQYF
TRBJ2-5 TRBV7-7 once - TGTGCCAGCAGCTCCCGACAGGCGGGCTGGGAGACCCAGTACTTC CASSSRQAGWETQYF
TRBJ1-2 TRBV30 few - TGTGCCCTACCTGACAGACTGAACTATGGCTACACCTTC CALPDRLNYGYTF
TRBJ1-6 TRBV2 - - TGTGCCAGCAGTGATCAGGCTACCTATAATTCACCCCTCCACTTT CASSDQATYNSPLHF
TRBJ2-7 TRBV7-2 - TRBD1 TGTGCCAGCAGCTTAGCATGGGGACAGTACTACGAGCAGTACTTC CASSLAWGQYYEQYF
TRBJ1-2 TRBV14 - - TGTGCCAGCAGCCCCTGGGGCATTCTTGGCTACACCTTC CASSPWGILGYTF
TRBJ2-3 TRBV5-1 once - TGCGCCAGCAGCTTGGAGGGACATCGCACAGATACGCAGTATTTT CASSLEGHRTDTQYF
TRBJ1-3 TRBV11-2 once - TGTGCCAGCAGCTTCAGTCTAAGGGGGGGAAACACCATATATTTT CASSFSLRGGNTIYF
TRBJ2-3 TRBV7-2 - - TGTGCCAGCAGCTTAGGGCAAATCTGGACAGATACGCAGTATTTT CASSLGQIWTDTQYF
TRBJ2-7 TRBV5-4 - - TGTGCCAGCAGCCGTCAGGGGACTGGCTACGAGCAGTACTTC CASSRQGTGYEQYF
TRBJ2-1 TRBV4-2 - TRBD2 TGTGCCAGCAGCCCCCTGGGACTAGCGGGGGTAGAGAAAAGGGCCTACAATGAGCAGTTCTTC CASSPLGLAGVEKRAYNEQFF
TRBJ1-2 TRBV7-2 - - TGTGCCAGCAGCTTCCCTAGAGGGGCGCCCAGATTCTATGGCTACACCTTC CASSFPRGAPRFYGYTF
TRBJ2-3 TRBV5-1 - TRBD2 TGCGCCAGCCAACTAGCGCCTAGCACAGATACGCAGTATTTT CASQLAPSTDTQYF
TRBJ2-5 TRBV2 - TRBD2 TGTGCCAGCACAGGGACTAGGCAAGAGACCCAGTACTTC CASTGTRQETQYF
TRBJ1-2 TRBV6-5 - - TGTGCCAGCAGTTCAGTCAACACTAACTATGGCTACACCTTC CASSSVNTNYGYTF
TRBJ1-2 TRBV14 - - TGTGCCAGCAGCCAAGTAGGGAGAGTGGGTGGCTACACCTTC CASSQVGRVGGYTF
TRBJ1-3 TRBV6-6 - - TGTGCCAGCAGCTTCGGACGGATCTCTGGAAACACCATATATTTT CASSFGRISGNTIYF
TRBJ1-5 TRBV4-3 few - TGCGCCAGCAGCCAACTGTGGGCCAGCAATCAGCCCCAGCATTTT CASSQLWASNQPQHF
TRBJ2-3 TRBV7-9 - - TGTGCCAGCAGCCCCCCGGGAGTTGCAGATACGCAGTATTTT CASSPPGVADTQYF
TRBJ2-1 TRBV7-3 - - TGTGCCAGCAGCTTAACCATGGACCTAGCAACGGAGCAGTTCTTC CASSLTMDLATEQFF
TRBJ1-1 TRBV30 - - TGTGCCTGGAGTGACCTGAATGAGCAGGAAGCTTTCTTT CAWSDLNEQEAFF
TRBJ2-3 TRBV5-1 few - TGCGCCAGCAGCCGTCTTGTGGAGACAGATACGCAGTATTTT CASSRLVETDTQYF